This TCR beta chain comes out of a study of regulatory T cells in long-lasting Graves disease. Study-wide points: The study found TRBV28, TRBJ1-2 and TRBJ2-5 favored in persistent disease. Sample size was small, which may have lowered accuracy.

About this clonotype: What it binds is unknown. This could be a read error, since a much larger clone is one nucleotide away. The CDR3 does not close with the conserved phenylalanine or tryptophan, likely indicating a read error.

Libraries of TCR beta came from iRepertoire HTBI primers plus Arm-PCR of CDR3 regions. In the study's own analysis: Analysis of the samples identified about 62 TRBV and 14 TRBJ segments. TCRdb fed the multiplex PCR reads into MiXCR, producing one record per CDR3 protein. The V and J calls were not made by the authors but by TCRdb's processing. This table holds 250,000 to 300,000 distinct CDR3 sequences, roughly a fifth found once. Time point specified: persistent/refractory GD, antithyroid drugs over 5 years with positive TRAb. From PBMCs, RNA was extracted and then used to make the TCR library. Graves' disease diagnosis relied on American Thyroid Association guidelines. The V gene's germline CDR1 is MDHEN and CDR2 SYDVKM. The V gene lost 4 bases and the J gene lost 2 bases, with 6 bases spanning the gap. This CDR3 contains 12 residues.

The sequenced sample was peripheral blood mononuclear cells (PBMCs), obtained when the disease was refractory, from a patient treated with antithyroid drugs. This sequence was found in a female donor with Graves disease. This chain links TRBV28 with TRBJ2-7; D is undetermined. Written as DNA, the CDR3 is TGTGCCAGCAGTTCCTCCGCCTACGAGCAGTACTCC. Translation: CASSSSAYEQYS.